A selection of T cell receptor beta chains follows, all from one sample in a study of T cells after somatic rescue of genetic block. Repertoires were generated with immunoSEQ multiplex PCR, while TCRdb's copy carries only in-frame clones and drops some. The data hold 110,000 or so clones, with about 90% observed a single time. The sample consisted of peripheral blood mononuclear cells (PBMCs). All receptors come from a woman aged 18-30 years. CDR3s include the opening cysteine and the closing phenylalanine or tryptophan. The order of the fields is clone size, J gene, CDR3 length, V gene, D gene, CDR3 DNA, CDR3 protein. A D gene is named only where the DNA matches it firmly. Size is stated for part of the rows, as once, few or many counts, or as a class when the clone is expanded.

>NA|TRBJ1-4|14|TRBV2|NA
TGTGCCAGCAACTCCGGGACGGTTAATGAAAAACTGTTTTTT
CASNSGTVNEKLFF
>NA|TRBJ1-3|19|TRBV18|TRBD1
TGTGCCAGCTCACCACGTCCCGGGACAGGGCGTTTGACTGGAAACACCATATATTTT
CASSPRPGTGRLTGNTIYF
>NA|TRBJ2-7|13|TRBV19|TRBD1
TGTGCCAGTAGTCCGGGACAGGCCTACGAGCAGTACTTC
CASSPGQAYEQYF
>NA|TRBJ1-5|12|TRBV7-9|NA
TGTGCCAGCAGCTTATCTCTTCAGCCCCAGCATTTT
CASSLSLQPQHF
>once|TRBJ2-3|15|TRBV11-2|TRBD2
TGTGCCAGCAGCCTCCGGGGGGGCAACACAGATACGCAGTATTTT
CASSLRGGNTDTQYF
>NA|TRBJ1-1|13|TRBV7-9|NA
TGTGCCAGCAGCTTTTGGGGTAGGACTGAAGCTTTCTTT
CASSFWGRTEAFF
>NA|TRBJ2-7|14|TRBV18|NA
TGTGCCAGCTCATACGACAGAGGGTCCTACGAGCAGTACTTC
CASSYDRGSYEQYF
>NA|TRBJ2-2|17|TRBV19|NA
TGTGCCAGTACCCCGCGAGGGACACCTACGAACACCGGGGAGCTGTTTTTT
CASTPRGTPTNTGELFF
>NA|TRBJ1-3|16|TRBV18|NA
TGTGCCAGCTCACCACTCCGAGTTTTAGCAGGAAACACCATATATTTT
CASSPLRVLAGNTIYF
>once|TRBJ2-7|19|TRBV19|TRBD2
TGTGCCAGTAGTATCTTTCCCCGCGTTGGCGGGGGACCCTCCTACGAGCAGTACTTC
CASSIFPRVGGGPSYEQYF
>NA|TRBJ2-1|15|TRBV11-3|NA
TGTGCCAGCAGCTTAGTGTCGGGGGTTGGTAATGAGCAGTTCTTC
CASSLVSGVGNEQFF
>NA|TRBJ1-2|17|TRBV30|TRBD1
TGTGCCTGGGGGGGGCCCGGGACAGGGACCGTAAGCTATGGCTACACCTTC
CAWGGPGTGTVSYGYTF
>NA|TRBJ1-5|15|TRBV5-8|TRBD1
TGTGCCAGCAGCTCCAGGGACAGACCGAATCAGCCCCAGCATTTT
CASSSRDRPNQPQHF
>NA|TRBJ2-1|16|TRBV5-1|TRBD2
TGCGCCAGCAGCGTTTCCGGGACTAGCGGCCACAATGAGCAGTTCTTC
CASSVSGTSGHNEQFF
>NA|TRBJ1-2|14|TRBV7-8|NA
TGTGCCAGCAGCTTAGGTCACAGTAACTATGGCTACACCTTC
CASSLGHSNYGYTF
>NA|TRBJ2-7|16|TRBV4-3|NA
TGCGCCAGCAGTACATCGTGGCCAGACTCGCCCTACGAGCAGTACTTC
CASSTSWPDSPYEQYF
>NA|TRBJ2-6|18|TRBV11-2|NA
TGTGCCAGCAGCCCCGGGGGAGGATATCTAGCTGGGGCCAACGTCCTGACTTTC
CASSPGGGYLAGANVLTF
>NA|TRBJ2-7|15|TRBV19|TRBD1
TGTGCCAGTAGCCAGGACAGGGGGCCTCTGGACGAGCAGTACTTC
CASSQDRGPLDEQYF
>NA|TRBJ2-7|14|TRBV5-4|NA
TGTGCCAGCAGCTTGGTGGGCTCCCCCTACGAGCAGTACTTC
CASSLVGSPYEQYF
>few|TRBJ1-3|13|TRBV6-1|NA
TGTGCCAGCAGTGAAAATCGGGGAAACACCATATATTTT
CASSENRGNTIYF
>NA|TRBJ2-7|15|TRBV2|TRBD1
TGTGCCAGCATTTTGACAGGGGCCTACTCCTACGAGCAGTACTTC
CASILTGAYSYEQYF
>NA|TRBJ2-5|12|TRBV5-6|NA
TGTGCCAGCAGCCTGATGAGAGAGACCCAGTACTTC
CASSLMRETQYF
>few|TRBJ1-5|14|TRBV19|TRBD1
TGTGCCAGTAGTGGACAGGGAGGCAATCAGCCCCAGCATTTT
CASSGQGGNQPQHF
>once|TRBJ1-1|18|TRBV9|TRBD1
TGTGCCAGCAGCGTAGGGTCCCGGACAGGGGGTATGGGGACTGAAGCTTTCTTT
CASSVGSRTGGMGTEAFF
>NA|TRBJ2-7|14|TRBV19|NA
TGTGCCAGTAGTATACGCGGCAGCTCCTACGAGCAGTACTTC
CASSIRGSSYEQYF
>NA|TRBJ2-1|15|TRBV27|TRBD1
TGTGCCAGCAGTCCCCAGACAGGGCCCTACAATGAGCAGTTCTTC
CASSPQTGPYNEQFF
>NA|TRBJ1-5|13|TRBV7-8|NA
TGTGCCAGCAGCTTAGACAGGGCTCAGCCCCAGCATTTT
CASSLDRAQPQHF